The sequence of this T cell receptor beta chain was determined in a study of T-cell memory formation after mild COVID-19. Turning to the study itself: There were largely donor-specific TCR clusters.

In this sample, this clonotype turned up a few times. The CDR3 is 15 amino acids. V was shortened by 3 bases and J by 5 bases, with 13 bases between the two germline ends. Germline V lookup: CDR1 KGHDR, CDR2 SFDVKD. Using its own MiXCR run on the 5' RACE reads, TCRdb lists one record per CDR3 protein. The table has more than 25,000 distinct CDR3 sequences, around 16% seen once. This receptor was taken from an adult who had mild COVID-19 (a few samples of this study predate the infection). Cell type and time point are not known. Sequencing input: PBMCs or a T cell subset sorted from them (not recorded which). V usage is TRBV24-1 and J usage is TRBJ2-1; possibly TRBD1 or TRBD2 for D (6 bases each). Here the CDR3 DNA reads TGTGCCACCAGTGATCCAGGGGAGGTGAACAATGAGCAGTTCTTC. It yields the protein CATSDPGEVNNEQFF.